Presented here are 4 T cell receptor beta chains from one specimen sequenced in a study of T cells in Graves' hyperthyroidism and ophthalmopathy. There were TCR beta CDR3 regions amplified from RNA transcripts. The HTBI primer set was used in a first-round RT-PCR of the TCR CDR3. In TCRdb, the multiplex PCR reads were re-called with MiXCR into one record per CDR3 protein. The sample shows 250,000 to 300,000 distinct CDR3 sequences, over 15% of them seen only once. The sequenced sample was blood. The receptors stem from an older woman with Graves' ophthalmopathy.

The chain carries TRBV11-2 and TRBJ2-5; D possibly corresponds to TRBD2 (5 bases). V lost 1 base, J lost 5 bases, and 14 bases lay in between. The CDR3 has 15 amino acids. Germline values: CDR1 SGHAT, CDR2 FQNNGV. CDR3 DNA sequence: TGTGCCAGCAGCTTAGTCGGAGGTGATTACGAGACCCAGTACTTC. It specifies CASSLVGGDYETQYF. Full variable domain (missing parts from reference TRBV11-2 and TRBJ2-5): EAGVAQSPRYKIIEKRQSVAFWCNPISGHATLYWYQQILGQGPKLLIQFQNNGVVDDSQLPKDRFSAERLKGVDSTLKIQPAKLEDSAVYLCASSLVGGDYETQYFGPGTRLLVL.

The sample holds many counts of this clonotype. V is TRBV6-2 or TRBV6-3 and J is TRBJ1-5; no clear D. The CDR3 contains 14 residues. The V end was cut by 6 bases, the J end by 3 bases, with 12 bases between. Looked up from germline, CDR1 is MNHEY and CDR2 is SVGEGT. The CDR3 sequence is CASSPRGINQPQHF. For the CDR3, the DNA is TGTGCCAGCAGCCCCCGGGGAATCAATCAGCCCCAGCATTTT.

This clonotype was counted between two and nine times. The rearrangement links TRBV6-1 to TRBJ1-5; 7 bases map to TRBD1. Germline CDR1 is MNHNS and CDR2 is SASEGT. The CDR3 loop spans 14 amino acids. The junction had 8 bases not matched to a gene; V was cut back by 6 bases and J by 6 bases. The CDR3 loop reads CASRGDREGQPQHF. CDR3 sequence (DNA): TGTGCCAGCAGAGGTGACAGGGAGGGTCAGCCCCAGCATTTT.

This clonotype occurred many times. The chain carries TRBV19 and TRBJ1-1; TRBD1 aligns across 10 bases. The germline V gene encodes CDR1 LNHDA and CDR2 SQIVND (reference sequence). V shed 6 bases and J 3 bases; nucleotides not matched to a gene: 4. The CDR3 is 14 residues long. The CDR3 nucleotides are TGTGCCAGTAGGCCTGGACAGGGGGACACTGAAGCTTTCTTT. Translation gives CASRPGQGDTEAFF.